This TCR beta chain was found in a study of T cells in Graves' hyperthyroidism and ophthalmopathy. Study results and limitations: From stable hyperthyroidism, ophthalmopathy was separated by a 13 V-J model. The model predicted ophthalmopathy a median about 6.6 months before onset. Most thyroid-expanded clonotypes above 0.001 were also found in blood.

Disease duration was under 3 months in the ophthalmopathy patients, who also had a Clinical Activity Score of at least 3 and a NOSPECS grade of at least 4. RNA transcripts yielded amplified TCR beta CDR3 regions. The HTBI primer set was used in a first-round RT-PCR of the TCR CDR3. MiXCR was run by TCRdb on the multiplex PCR reads, yielding one entry per CDR3 protein. The repertoire holds tens of thousands of distinct CDR3 sequences, with around 50% as singletons. This clonotype is a singleton in its sample. Its specificity is unknown. Sample: blood. This sequence was found in a woman aged 55 to 70 with Graves' ophthalmopathy.

CDR3 protein: CASSASPVRAGYEQYF. CDR3 nucleotide sequence: TGTGCCAGCAGCGCTAGCCCCGTGCGGGCAGGGTACGAGCAGTACTTC. This chain joins TRBV7-3 and TRBJ2-7, with D perhaps given as TRBD1 or TRBD2 (5 bases each). The germline V gene has CDR1 SGHTA and CDR2 FQGTGA. The CDR3 runs 16 residues. V shed 5 bases and J shed 4 bases, with 21 bases lying between them.